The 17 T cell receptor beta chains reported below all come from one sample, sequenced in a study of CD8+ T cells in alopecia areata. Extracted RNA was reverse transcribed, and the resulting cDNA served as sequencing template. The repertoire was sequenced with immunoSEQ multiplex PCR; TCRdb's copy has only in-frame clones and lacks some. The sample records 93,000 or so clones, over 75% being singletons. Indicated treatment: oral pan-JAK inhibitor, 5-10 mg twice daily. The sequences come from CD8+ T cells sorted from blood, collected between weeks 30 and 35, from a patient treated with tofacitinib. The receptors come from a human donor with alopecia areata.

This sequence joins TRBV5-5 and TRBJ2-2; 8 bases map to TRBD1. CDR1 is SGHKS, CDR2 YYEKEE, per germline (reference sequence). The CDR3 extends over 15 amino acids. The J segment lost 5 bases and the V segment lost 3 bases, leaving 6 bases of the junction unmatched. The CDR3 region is CASSYGQGRTGELFF. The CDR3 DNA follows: TGTGCCAGCAGCTATGGACAGGGAAGGACCGGGGAGCTGTTTTTT.

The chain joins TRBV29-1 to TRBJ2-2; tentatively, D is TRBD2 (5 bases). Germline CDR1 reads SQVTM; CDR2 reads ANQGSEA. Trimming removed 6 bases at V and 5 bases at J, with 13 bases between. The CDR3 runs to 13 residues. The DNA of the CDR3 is TGCAGCGTGGATAGCTCGGGGACCGGGGAGCTGTTTTTT. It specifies CSVDSSGTGELFF.

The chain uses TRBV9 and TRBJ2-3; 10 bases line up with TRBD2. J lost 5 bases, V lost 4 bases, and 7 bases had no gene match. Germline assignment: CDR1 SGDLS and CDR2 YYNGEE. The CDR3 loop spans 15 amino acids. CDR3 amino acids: CASSPPAGGQDTQYF. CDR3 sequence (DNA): TGTGCCAGCAGCCCTCCAGCGGGGGGGCAAGATACGCAGTATTTT. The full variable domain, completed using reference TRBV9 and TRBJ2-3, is DSGVTQTPKHLITATGQRVTLRCSPRSGDLSVYWYQQSLDQGLQFLIQYYNGEERAKGNILERFSAQQFPDLHSELNLSSLELGDSALYFCASSPPAGGQDTQYFGPGTRLTVL.

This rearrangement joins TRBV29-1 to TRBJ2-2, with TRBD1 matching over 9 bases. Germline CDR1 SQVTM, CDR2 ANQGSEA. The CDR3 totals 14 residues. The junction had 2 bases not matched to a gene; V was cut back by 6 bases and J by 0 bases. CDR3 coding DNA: TGCAGCGTGCGGACAGGGGCGAACACCGGGGAGCTGTTTTTT. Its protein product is CSVRTGANTGELFF.

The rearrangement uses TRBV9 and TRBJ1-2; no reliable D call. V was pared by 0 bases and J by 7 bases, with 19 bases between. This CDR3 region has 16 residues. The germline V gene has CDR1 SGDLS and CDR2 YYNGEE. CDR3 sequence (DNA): TGTGCCAGCAGCGTAGCTACAGTAGGCGGGAAATCTGGCTACACCTTC. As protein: CASSVATVGGKSGYTF.

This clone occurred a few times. Here the CDR3 DNA reads TGCAGCGTGGGTAGACAGGGGAGGACTGAAGCTTTCTTT. The encoded protein is CSVGRQGRTEAFF. The chain combines TRBV29-1 with TRBJ1-1; 8 positions match TRBD1. The germline V gene has CDR1 SQVTM and CDR2 ANQGSEA. This CDR3 spans 13 amino acids. The trim removed 6 bases at V and 5 bases at J, leaving 8 bases unmatched.

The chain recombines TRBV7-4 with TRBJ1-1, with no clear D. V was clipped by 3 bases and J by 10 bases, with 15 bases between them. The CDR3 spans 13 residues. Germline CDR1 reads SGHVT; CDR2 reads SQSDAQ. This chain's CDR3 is CASSFSLGIGAFF. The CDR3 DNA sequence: TGTGCCAGCAGCTTTTCGCTGGGCATCGGAGCTTTCTTT.

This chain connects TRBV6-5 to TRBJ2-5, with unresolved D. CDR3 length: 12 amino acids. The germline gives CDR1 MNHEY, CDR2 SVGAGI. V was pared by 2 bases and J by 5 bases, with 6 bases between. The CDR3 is CASSYASETQYF. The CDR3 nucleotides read TGTGCCAGCAGTTACGCGTCGGAGACCCAGTACTTC.

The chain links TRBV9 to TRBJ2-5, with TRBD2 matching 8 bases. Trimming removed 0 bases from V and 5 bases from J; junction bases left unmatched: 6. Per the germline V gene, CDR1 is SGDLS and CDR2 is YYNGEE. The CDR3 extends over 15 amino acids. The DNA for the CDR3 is TGTGCCAGCAGCGTAGCTAGCGGGCCGGGGGAGACCCAGTACTTC. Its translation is CASSVASGPGETQYF.

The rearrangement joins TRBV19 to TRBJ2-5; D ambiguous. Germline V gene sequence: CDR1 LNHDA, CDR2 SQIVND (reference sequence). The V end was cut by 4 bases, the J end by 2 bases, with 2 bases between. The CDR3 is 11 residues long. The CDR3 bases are TGTGCCAGTAGTACGCAAGAGACCCAGTACTTC. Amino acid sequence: CASSTQETQYF.

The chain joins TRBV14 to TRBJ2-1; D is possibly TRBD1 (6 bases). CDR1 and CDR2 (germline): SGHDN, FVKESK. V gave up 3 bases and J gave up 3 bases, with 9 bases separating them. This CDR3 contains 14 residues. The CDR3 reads CASSHRDNYNEQFF. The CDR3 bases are TGTGCCAGCAGCCACCGGGACAACTACAATGAGCAGTTCTTC.

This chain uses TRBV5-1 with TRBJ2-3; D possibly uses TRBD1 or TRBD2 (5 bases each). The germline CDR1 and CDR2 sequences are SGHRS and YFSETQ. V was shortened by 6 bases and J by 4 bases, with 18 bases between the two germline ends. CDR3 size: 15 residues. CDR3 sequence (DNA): TGCGCCAGCACCACGGGGCAGGGAAAGCCAGATACGCAGTATTTT. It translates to CASTTGQGKPDTQYF.

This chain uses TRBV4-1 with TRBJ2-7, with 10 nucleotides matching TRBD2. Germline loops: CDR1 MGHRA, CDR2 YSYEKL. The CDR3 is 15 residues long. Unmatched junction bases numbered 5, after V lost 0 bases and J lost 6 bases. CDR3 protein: CASSQDPSGSREQYF. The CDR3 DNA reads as TGCGCCAGCAGCCAAGATCCTAGCGGGAGTCGCGAGCAGTACTTC.

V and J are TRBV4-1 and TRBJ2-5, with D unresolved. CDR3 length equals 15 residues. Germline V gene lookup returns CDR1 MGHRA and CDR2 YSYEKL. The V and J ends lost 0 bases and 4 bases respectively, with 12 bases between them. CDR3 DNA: TGCGCCAGCAGCCAAGATGTGTCTTTCTTAGAGACCCAGTACTTC. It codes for CASSQDVSFLETQYF.

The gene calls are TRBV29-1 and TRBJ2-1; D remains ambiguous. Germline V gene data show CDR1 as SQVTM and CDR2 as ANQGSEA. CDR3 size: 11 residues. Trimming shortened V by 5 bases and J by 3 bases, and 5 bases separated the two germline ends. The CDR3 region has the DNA TGCAGCGTTAACAGCTACAATGAGCAGTTCTTC. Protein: CSVNSYNEQFF.

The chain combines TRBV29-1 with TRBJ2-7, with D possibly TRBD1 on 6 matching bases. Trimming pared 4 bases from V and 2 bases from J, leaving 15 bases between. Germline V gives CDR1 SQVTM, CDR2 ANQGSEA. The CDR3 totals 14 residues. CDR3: CSVAPDRDTYEQYF. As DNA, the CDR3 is TGCAGCGTTGCACCGGACAGAGACACCTACGAGCAGTACTTC.

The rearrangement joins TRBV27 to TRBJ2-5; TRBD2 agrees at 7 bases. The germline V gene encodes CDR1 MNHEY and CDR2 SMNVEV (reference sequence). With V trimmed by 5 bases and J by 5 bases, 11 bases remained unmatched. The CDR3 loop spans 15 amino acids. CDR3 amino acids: CASSPLGRGRETQYF. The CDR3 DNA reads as TGTGCCAGCAGTCCTTTGGGGAGGGGTAGGGAGACCCAGTACTTC.